This paragraph reports one T cell receptor (beta chain). No antigen is known for it. Researchers ran the PCR with 60 Vbeta and 13 Jbeta primers. Profiled with immunoSEQ multiplex PCR; TCRdb holds only in-frame clones, not every one. This sample yields about 59,000 clones, of which roughly 90% are seen a single time; roughly 1.6% belongs to the top ten. This entry belongs to a study of cytomegalovirus exposure and HLA in healthy donors. The study, taken as a whole, reports: A further, later analysis showed that HLA-associated TCR beta chains (compared with equally common others) were more clonally expanded.

Germline trimming cut 3 bases from V and 2 bases from J; bases unmatched to any gene: 2. Germline CDR1 is LNHDA and CDR2 is SQIVND (reference sequence). CDR3 length: 15 amino acids. The sample consisted of PBMCs. The V call is TRBV19, the J call TRBJ2-1, with TRBD2 matching over 9 bases. This clonotype originated in a man aged 25 to 45 in good health and CMV-seropositive. The CDR3 reads CASSIRTSAYNEQFF. CDR3 nucleotide sequence: TGTGCCAGTAGTATTAGGACTAGCGCCTACAATGAGCAGTTCTTC.